The present T cell receptor beta chain was sequenced within a study of control samples from healthy donors and cancer patients (dated by TCRdb to 2019 to 2021). The library came from the immunoSEQ multiplex PCR assay. Held by TCRdb, this immuneACCESS table contains in-frame sequences only and omits some clones. Under half of the omission traces to an unresolved V gene where checked; the cause of the rest is unknown. Within this sample are fewer than 25,000 clones, with roughly 83% of them counted one time only. The leading ten clones occupy approximately 30% of the sample. As regards this clone: What this receptor recognizes is not known. No much larger clonotype is one base removed from it; base qualities were not supplied.

The origin of this receptor is a man in his 60s with head and neck cancer. The sequenced material came from PBMCs.

At the DNA level, the sequence is TGTGCCAGCAGGGTGGAGGGGTTCGGGCAGCCCCAGCATTTT. It translates as CASRVEGFGQPQHF. The rearranged segments are TRBV2 and TRBJ1-5; the D gene is possibly TRBD1, with 5 bases matching. The junction shows trimming of 6 bases on V and 7 bases on J, plus 16 bases between the germline ends. From the cysteine up to the phenylalanine, the CDR3 has a length of 14 residues. Only the CDR3 part of the read is kept: 42 bases, read in frame from the first base. CDR1 and CDR2 (SNHLY, FYNNEI) derive from the germline V gene. The variable domain in full, with residues beyond the CDR3 obtained from the reference TRBV2 and TRBJ1-5 genes, is EPEVTQTPSHQVTQMGQEVILRCVPISNHLYFYWYRQILGQKVEFLVSFYNNEISEKSEIFDDQFSVERPDGSNFTLKIRSTKLEDSAMYFCASRVEGFGQPQHFGDGTRLSIL.